The 30 T cell receptor beta chains below come from one sample, sequenced in a study of T cell responses to AZD1222 COVID-19 vaccine. Generated by immunoSEQ multiplex PCR, the TCRdb table keeps only in-frame clones and is missing some. Here the sample spans 70,000 to 100,000 clones, more than 85% being singletons. The specimen was peripheral blood, collected 28 days after the second AZD1222 dose. The receptors were sampled from an adult who received the AZD1222 COVID-19 vaccine.

The chain has TRBV3-1 (or the pseudogene TRBV3-2) and TRBJ1-1; D possibly corresponds to TRBD1 (6 bases). Germline V gene sequence: CDR1 LGHDT, CDR2 YNNKEL (reference sequence). Trimming left V 2 bases short and J 4 bases short, with 8 bases between. The CDR3 runs to 13 residues. As DNA, the CDR3 is TGTGCCAGCAGCCAAAGGGGGTCCACTGAAGCTTTCTTT. As protein: CASSQRGSTEAFF.

CDR3 loop: CASSRLTAATVYGYTF. Written as DNA, the CDR3 is TGTGCCAGCAGCCGACTGACAGCTGCCACTGTCTATGGCTACACCTTC. This chain uses TRBV5-6 with TRBJ1-2, with D maybe TRBD1 (5 bases). Trimming cost V 4 bases and J 4 bases, with 20 bases left between them. Per the germline V gene, CDR1 is SGHDT and CDR2 is YYEEEE. The CDR3 extends over 16 amino acids.

This rearrangement joins TRBV9 to TRBJ1-2; no clear D gene. Germline CDR1 is SGDLS and CDR2 is YYNGEE. Trimming shortened V by 0 bases and J by 6 bases, and 6 bases separated the two germline ends. The CDR3 has 12 amino acids. DNA for the CDR3: TGTGCCAGCAGCGTAGGAAGGGATGGCTACACCTTC. Translating gives CASSVGRDGYTF.

The chain employs TRBV6-2 or TRBV6-3 and TRBJ2-7; TRBD2 matches 8 bases. The CDR3 has 14 amino acids. Trimming removed 5 bases from V and 3 bases from J; junction bases left unmatched: 6. Germline V gene sequence: CDR1 MNHEY, CDR2 SVGEGT. CDR3 sequence reads: CASSGRRGDYEQYF. In nucleotides, the CDR3 is TGTGCCAGCAGTGGCCGGCGGGGGGACTACGAGCAGTACTTC.

V usage is TRBV11-1 and J usage is TRBJ2-2; D unclear. This CDR3 comprises 14 residues. Trimming shortened V by 5 bases and J by 5 bases, and 12 bases separated the two germline ends. Germline V gene data show CDR1 as SGHAT and CDR2 as FQDESV (reference sequence). As DNA, the CDR3 is TGTGCCAGCAGCAATGGGCTTAGTACCGGGGAGCTGTTTTTT. Translated, it gives CASSNGLSTGELFF. Based on the CDR3 plus reference TRBV11-1 and TRBJ2-2, the full variable domain is EAEVAQSPRYKITEKSQAVAFWCDPISGHATLYWYRQILGQGPELLVQFQDESVVDDSQLPKDRFSAERLKGVDSTLKIQPAELGDSAMYLCASSNGLSTGELFFGEGSRLTVL.

V usage is TRBV19 and J usage is TRBJ1-1, with D hard to call. This CDR3 is 16 amino acids long. Germline lookup yields CDR1 LNHDA and CDR2 SQIVND (reference sequence). The V and J ends lost 3 bases and 1 base respectively, with 15 bases between them. CDR3 sequence: CASSIPNSPKNTEAFF. As DNA, the CDR3 is TGTGCCAGTAGTATTCCGAACAGTCCAAAGAACACTGAAGCTTTCTTT.

The genes are TRBV12-3 or TRBV12-4 and TRBJ1-2; D gene unclear. The CDR3 totals 13 residues. Trimming removed 5 bases from V and 7 bases from J, with 14 bases in between. The chain's CDR3 is CASSPPRWAGYTF. In DNA form, the CDR3 reads TGTGCCAGCAGTCCGCCGAGGTGGGCTGGCTACACCTTC.

The chain has TRBV30 and TRBJ1-5; a weak D match, TRBD1 (6 bases). The CDR3 spans 14 residues. Trimming cost V 1 base and J 1 base, with 8 bases left between them. CDR1 and CDR2 from the germline V gene are GTSNPN and SVGIG (reference sequence). CDR3 bases: TGTGCCTGGAGTGGAGGGGGAAGCAATCAGCCCCAGCATTTT. Encoded protein: CAWSGGGSNQPQHF.

The chain joins TRBV19 to TRBJ2-5; no reliable D call. Germline V lookup: CDR1 LNHDA, CDR2 SQIVND (reference sequence). The CDR3 contains 13 residues. V gave up 4 bases and J gave up 5 bases, with 11 bases separating them. The CDR3 DNA reads TGTGCCAGTAGTACTCGAGGCAGTGAGACCCAGTACTTC. Amino acid sequence: CASSTRGSETQYF.

This chain connects TRBV5-1 to TRBJ1-1; unclear D gene. This CDR3 region has 15 residues. The ends were cut back, 4 bases at V and 0 bases at J, with 13 bases in the middle. The germline V gene has CDR1 SGHRS and CDR2 YFSETQ. This chain's CDR3 is CASSPSRGMNTEAFF. In DNA form, the CDR3 reads TGCGCCAGCAGCCCCTCTCGGGGTATGAACACTGAAGCTTTCTTT.

The chain combines TRBV7-7 with TRBJ2-6, with unresolved D. The CDR3 spans 14 residues. V lost 5 bases and J lost 0, with 5 bases in between. Per germline, CDR1 SSHAT and CDR2 FNYEAQ (reference sequence). The CDR3 is CASSESSGANVLTF. The CDR3 coding sequence is TGTGCCAGCAGCGAGAGCTCTGGGGCCAACGTCCTGACTTTC.

The chain recombines TRBV21-1 with TRBJ1-2; the table calls TRBD1, which could not be checked here. TRBV21-1 is labeled a pseudogene. The CDR3 contains 15 residues. The CDR3 DNA follows: TGTGCCAGCAGCAATAACCCGGGACAGCCCTATGGCTACACCTTC. As protein: CASSNNPGQPYGYTF.

V usage is TRBV4-1 and J usage is TRBJ2-5; D perhaps matches TRBD1 (6 bases). The CDR3 loop spans 17 amino acids. Germline CDR1 and CDR2: MGHRA and YSYEKL. The V end was cut by 0 bases, the J end by 5 bases, with 19 bases between. In DNA, the CDR3 is TGCGCCAGCAGCCAAGACTCTAACAGGGCCTATATCGAGACCCAGTACTTC. This gives the protein CASSQDSNRAYIETQYF.

This chain connects TRBV3-1 (or the pseudogene TRBV3-2) to TRBJ2-3; 8 bases map to TRBD2. In germline, CDR1 is LGHDT, CDR2 YNNKEL (reference sequence). The CDR3 extends over 16 amino acids. Trimming took 1 base from V and 5 from J; bases not matched to a gene: 8. As DNA, the CDR3 is TGTGCCAGCAGCCAAGGAATAGCGGGGAGGGGAGATACGCAGTATTTT. This encodes CASSQGIAGRGDTQYF.

This clone was observed a single time. V usage is TRBV6-1 and J usage is TRBJ1-2; TRBD1 agrees at 8 bases. The CDR3 is 19 amino acids. The junction had 22 bases not matched to a gene; V was cut back by 4 bases and J by 6 bases. From germline, CDR1 is MNHNS and CDR2 SASEGT. The CDR3 loop reads CASSATPGTGEGLRHGYTF. The CDR3 DNA is TGTGCCAGCAGTGCGACCCCCGGGACAGGCGAAGGGTTGCGGCATGGCTACACCTTC.

The rearrangement links TRBV7-6 to TRBJ1-1; D remains ambiguous. V dropped 5 bases and J dropped 2 bases, with 12 bases sitting between them. The CDR3 sequence is 14 residues long. Germline V lookup: CDR1 SGHVS, CDR2 FNYEAQ. CDR3 amino acids: CASSPDFLNTEAFF. As DNA, the CDR3 is TGTGCCAGCAGCCCGGACTTCTTAAACACTGAAGCTTTCTTT.

This chain connects TRBV7-8 to TRBJ2-7, with TRBD1 identical over 8 bases. Germline trimming cut 4 bases from V and 5 bases from J; bases unmatched to any gene: 10. Germline V gene sequence: CDR1 SGHVS, CDR2 FQNEAQ. CDR3 length: 15 amino acids. The CDR3 here is CASSSLQGGLHEQYF. CDR3 bases: TGTGCCAGCAGCTCTTTACAGGGGGGATTGCACGAGCAGTACTTC.

The V gene is TRBV6-5, the J gene TRBJ1-5, with a weak D call TRBD1 (6 bases). V was cut by 11 bases and J by 7 bases, with 18 bases left in between. This CDR3 comprises 13 residues. Looked up from germline, CDR1 is MNHEY and CDR2 is SVGAGI. The CDR3 reads CAGGQTGRQPQHF. The DNA for the CDR3 is TGTGCCGGCGGACAGACAGGAAGGCAGCCCCAGCATTTT.

The rearrangement joins TRBV28 to TRBJ2-5; D remains ambiguous. The V gene's germline CDR1 is MDHEN and CDR2 SYDVKM. This CDR3 has 14 amino acids. Trimming took 6 bases from V and 5 from J, leaving 16 bases between them. CDR3 loop: CASSQPATRETQYF. Written as DNA, the CDR3 is TGTGCCAGCAGCCAACCGGCTACCCGGGAGACCCAGTACTTC.

V is TRBV4-2 and J is TRBJ2-7; D unresolved. V lost 0 bases to trimming and J lost 0 bases, with 9 bases between them. The CDR3 consists of 15 residues. The germline V gene encodes CDR1 LGHNA and CDR2 YNFKEQ. CDR3 sequence reads: CASSQDGSSSYEQYF. The CDR3 coding sequence is TGTGCCAGCAGCCAAGATGGAAGCAGCTCCTACGAGCAGTACTTC.

V gene TRBV24-1 combines with J gene TRBJ2-7, with TRBD1 matching 9 bases. This CDR3 is built from 14 residues. The germline CDR1 and CDR2 sequences are KGHDR and SFDVKD. The ends lost 4 bases at V and 5 bases at J; junction bases unmatched: 5. In nucleotides, the CDR3 is TGTGCCACCAGTGACCGGGGACAGGGAGACGAGCAGTACTTC. Its protein is CATSDRGQGDEQYF.

This chain joins TRBV11-2 and TRBJ2-1; a weak D match, TRBD2 (5 bases). V was trimmed by 1 base and J by 7 bases, leaving 11 bases between them. The CDR3 consists of 14 residues. The germline CDR1 and CDR2 sequences are SGHAT and FQNNGV. CDR3 bases: TGTGCCAGCAGCTTAGCGGGGTTCTCAAATGAGCAGTTCTTC. It specifies CASSLAGFSNEQFF. Full variable domain (missing parts from reference TRBV11-2 and TRBJ2-1): EAGVAQSPRYKIIEKRQSVAFWCNPISGHATLYWYQQILGQGPKLLIQFQNNGVVDDSQLPKDRFSAERLKGVDSTLKIQPAKLEDSAVYLCASSLAGFSNEQFFGPGTRLTVL.

The rearrangement links TRBV19 to TRBJ1-1, with unresolved D. V was cut by 1 base and J by 2 bases, with 8 bases left in between. The CDR3 extends over 14 amino acids. Germline values: CDR1 LNHDA, CDR2 SQIVND (reference sequence). DNA for the CDR3: TGTGCCAGTAGTATAGGGGTGGGAAACACTGAAGCTTTCTTT. This encodes CASSIGVGNTEAFF.

This clone has a single count. The V call is TRBV15, the J call TRBJ1-5, with TRBD1 matching 9 bases. V trimming: 3 bases; J trimming: 3 bases; junction bases outside the gene matches: 9. The CDR3 length is 17 residues. Germline V gene sequence: CDR1 LNHNV, CDR2 YYDKDF (reference sequence). CDR3: CATSRRAGDRDNQPQHF. The CDR3 region has the DNA TGTGCCACCAGCAGGAGGGCTGGGGACAGGGACAATCAGCCCCAGCATTTT.

V gene TRBV29-1 combines with J gene TRBJ1-1; 10 positions match TRBD1. This CDR3 has 15 amino acids. The V gene end was trimmed by 8 bases and the J gene end by 5 bases; junction bases not matched to a gene: 14. The germline CDR1 and CDR2 sequences are SQVTM and ANQGSEA. The DNA of the CDR3 is TGCAGCATACGGACCCGGACAGGGGGGAGAACTGAAGCTTTCTTT. Protein product: CSIRTRTGGRTEAFF.

The chain joins TRBV3-1 (or the pseudogene TRBV3-2) to TRBJ2-1; 14 nucleotides agree with TRBD2. This CDR3 has 14 residues. Germline-derived CDR1 and CDR2 are LGHDT and YNNKEL (reference sequence). V lost 1 base, J lost 14 bases, and 4 bases stayed unmatched. The CDR3 here is CASSQGLAGGQEFF. CDR3 sequence (DNA): TGTGCCAGCAGCCAAGGACTAGCGGGGGGGCAGGAGTTCTTC.

The chain is built from TRBV7-2 and TRBJ1-1, with TRBD1 matching over 7 bases. Germline CDR1 and CDR2: SGHTA and FQGNSA. This CDR3 is 14 amino acids long. V trimming: 5 bases; J trimming: 5 bases; junction bases outside the gene matches: 8. CDR3 DNA: TGTGCCAGCAGCCTCCGACAGGGCCGGACTGAAGCTTTCTTT. This gives the protein CASSLRQGRTEAFF.

The chain combines TRBV3-1 (or the pseudogene TRBV3-2) with TRBJ1-1, with 12 bases fitting TRBD1. The CDR3 totals 18 residues. CDR1 is LGHDT and CDR2 is YNNKEL in the germline V gene (reference sequence). Trimming at V came to 1 base and at J to 4 bases, leaving 10 bases not matched to a gene. CDR3: CASSQVWDRGLVGTEAFF. CDR3 coding DNA: TGTGCCAGCAGCCAAGTATGGGACAGGGGGCTGGTCGGCACTGAAGCTTTCTTT.

The chain uses TRBV19 and TRBJ2-7; D unclear. Germline assignment: CDR1 LNHDA and CDR2 SQIVND (reference sequence). The CDR3 has 14 residues. Trimming cost V 3 bases and J 3 bases, with 12 bases left between them. The CDR3 DNA reads TGTGCCAGTAGTATGGTGACTGACGACTACGAGCAGTACTTC. Encoded protein: CASSMVTDDYEQYF.

The V and J genes are TRBV2 and TRBJ2-7, with 8 bases that match TRBD1. CDR3 size: 14 residues. With V trimmed by 3 bases and J by 1 base, 2 bases remained unmatched. CDR1 and CDR2 (germline): SNHLY, FYNNEI. The CDR3 protein is CASSEQGASYEQYF. The DNA of the CDR3 is TGTGCCAGCAGTGAGCAGGGGGCTTCCTACGAGCAGTACTTC.